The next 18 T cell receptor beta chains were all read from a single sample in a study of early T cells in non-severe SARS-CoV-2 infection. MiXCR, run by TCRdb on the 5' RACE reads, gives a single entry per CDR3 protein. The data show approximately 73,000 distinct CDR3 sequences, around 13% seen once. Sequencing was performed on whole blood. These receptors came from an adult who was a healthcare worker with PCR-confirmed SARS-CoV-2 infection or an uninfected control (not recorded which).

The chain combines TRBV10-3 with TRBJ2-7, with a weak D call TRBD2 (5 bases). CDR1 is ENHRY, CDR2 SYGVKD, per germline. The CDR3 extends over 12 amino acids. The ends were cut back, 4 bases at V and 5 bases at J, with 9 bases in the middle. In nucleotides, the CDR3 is TGTGCCATCAGTGTCGGGGTCCACGAGCAGTACTTC. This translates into CAISVGVHEQYF.

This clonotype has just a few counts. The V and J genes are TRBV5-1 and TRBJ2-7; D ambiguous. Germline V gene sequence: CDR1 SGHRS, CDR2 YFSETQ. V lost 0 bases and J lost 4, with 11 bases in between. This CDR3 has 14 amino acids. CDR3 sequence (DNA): TGCGCCAGCAGCTTGGAAGTGGGTGCGTACGAGCAGTACTTC. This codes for CASSLEVGAYEQYF.

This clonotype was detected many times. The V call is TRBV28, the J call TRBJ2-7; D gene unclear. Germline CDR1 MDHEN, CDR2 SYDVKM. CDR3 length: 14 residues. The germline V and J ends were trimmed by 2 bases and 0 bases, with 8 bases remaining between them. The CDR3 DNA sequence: TGTGCCAGCAGTTTAGAATCGGTCTCCTACGAGCAGTACTTC. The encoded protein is CASSLESVSYEQYF.

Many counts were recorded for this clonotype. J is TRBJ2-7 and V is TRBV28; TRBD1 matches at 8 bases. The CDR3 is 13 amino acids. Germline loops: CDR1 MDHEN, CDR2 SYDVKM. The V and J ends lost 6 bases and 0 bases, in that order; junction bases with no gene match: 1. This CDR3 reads CASRTGDSYEQYF. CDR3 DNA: TGTGCCAGCAGGACAGGGGACTCCTACGAGCAGTACTTC.

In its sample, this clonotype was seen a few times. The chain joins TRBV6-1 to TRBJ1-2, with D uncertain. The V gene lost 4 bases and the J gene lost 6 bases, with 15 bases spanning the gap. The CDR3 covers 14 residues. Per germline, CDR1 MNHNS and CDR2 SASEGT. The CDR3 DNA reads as TGTGCCAGCAGTGTGGACGGCGAACGAAATGGCTACACCTTC. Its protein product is CASSVDGERNGYTF.

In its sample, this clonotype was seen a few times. In DNA, the CDR3 is TGCGCCAGCAGCCAAGATGGGGGTTGCACAGATACGCAGTATTTT. Protein: CASSQDGGCTDTQYF. The V gene is TRBV4-3, the J gene TRBJ2-3; D is possibly TRBD1 or TRBD2 (5 bases each). The germline gives CDR1 LGHNA, CDR2 YSLEER. The CDR3 loop spans 15 amino acids. V lost 0 bases, J lost 1 base, and 8 bases lay in between.

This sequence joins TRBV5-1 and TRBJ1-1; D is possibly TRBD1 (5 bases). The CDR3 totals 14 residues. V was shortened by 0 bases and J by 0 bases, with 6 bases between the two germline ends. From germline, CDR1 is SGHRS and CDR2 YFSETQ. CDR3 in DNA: TGCGCCAGCAGCTTGGCAGGGATGAACACTGAAGCTTTCTTT. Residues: CASSLAGMNTEAFF.

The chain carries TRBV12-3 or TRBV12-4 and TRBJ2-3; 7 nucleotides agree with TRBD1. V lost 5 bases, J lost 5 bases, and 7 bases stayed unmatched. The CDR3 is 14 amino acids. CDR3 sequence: CASSLRTGRDTQYF. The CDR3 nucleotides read TGTGCCAGCAGTCTCAGGACAGGCAGAGATACGCAGTATTTT.

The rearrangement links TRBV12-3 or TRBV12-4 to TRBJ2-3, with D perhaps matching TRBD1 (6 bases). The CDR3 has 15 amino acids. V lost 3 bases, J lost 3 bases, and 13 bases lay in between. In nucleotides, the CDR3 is TGTGCCAGCAGTTTCGTCAGGGGTGGAACAGATACGCAGTATTTT. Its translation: CASSFVRGGTDTQYF.

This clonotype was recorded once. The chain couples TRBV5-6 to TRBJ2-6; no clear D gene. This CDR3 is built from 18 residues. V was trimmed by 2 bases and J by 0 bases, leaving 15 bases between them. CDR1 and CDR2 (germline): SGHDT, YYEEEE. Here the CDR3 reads CASSFQGSSASGANVLTF. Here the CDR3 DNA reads TGTGCCAGCAGCTTTCAAGGTTCGTCCGCCTCTGGGGCCAACGTCCTGACTTTC. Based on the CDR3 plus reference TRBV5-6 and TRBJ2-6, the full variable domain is DAGVTQSPTHLIKTRGQQVTLRCSPKSGHDTVSWYQQALGQGPQFIFQYYEEEERQRGNFPDRFSGHQFPNYSSELNVNALLLGDSALYLCASSFQGSSASGANVLTFGAGSRLTVL.

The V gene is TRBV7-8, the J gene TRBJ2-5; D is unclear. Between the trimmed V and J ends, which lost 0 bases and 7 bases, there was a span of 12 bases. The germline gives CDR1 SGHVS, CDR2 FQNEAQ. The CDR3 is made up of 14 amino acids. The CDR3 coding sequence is TGTGCCAGCAGCTTAGCGGGCCCCCTGGGGACCCAGTACTTC. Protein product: CASSLAGPLGTQYF.

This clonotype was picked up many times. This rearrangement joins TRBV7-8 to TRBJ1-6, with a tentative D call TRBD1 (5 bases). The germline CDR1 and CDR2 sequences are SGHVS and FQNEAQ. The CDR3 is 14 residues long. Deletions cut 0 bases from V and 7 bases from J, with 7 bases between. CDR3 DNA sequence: TGTGCCAGCAGCTTAGCAGGGGTGAATTCACCCCTCCACTTT. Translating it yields CASSLAGVNSPLHF.

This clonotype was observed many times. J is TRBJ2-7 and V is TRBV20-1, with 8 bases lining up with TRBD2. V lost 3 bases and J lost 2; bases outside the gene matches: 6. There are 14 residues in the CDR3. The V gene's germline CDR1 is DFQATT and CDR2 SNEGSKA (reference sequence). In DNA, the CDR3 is TGCAGTGCTAGGGAAGCGGGGGACACCTACGAGCAGTACTTC. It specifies CSAREAGDTYEQYF.

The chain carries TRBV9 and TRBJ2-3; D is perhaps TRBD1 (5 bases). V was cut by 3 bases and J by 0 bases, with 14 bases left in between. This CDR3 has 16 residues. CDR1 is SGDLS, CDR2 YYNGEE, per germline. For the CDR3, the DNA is TGTGCCAGCAGCGGTGGGGCAGAACGTAGCACAGATACGCAGTATTTT. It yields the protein CASSGGAERSTDTQYF.

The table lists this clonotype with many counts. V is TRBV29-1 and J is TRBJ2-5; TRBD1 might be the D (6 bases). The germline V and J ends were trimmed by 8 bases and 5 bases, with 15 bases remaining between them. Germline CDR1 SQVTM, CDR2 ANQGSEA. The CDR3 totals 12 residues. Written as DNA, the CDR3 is TGCAGCTATTACAGGGAATCGGAGACCCAGTACTTC. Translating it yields CSYYRESETQYF.

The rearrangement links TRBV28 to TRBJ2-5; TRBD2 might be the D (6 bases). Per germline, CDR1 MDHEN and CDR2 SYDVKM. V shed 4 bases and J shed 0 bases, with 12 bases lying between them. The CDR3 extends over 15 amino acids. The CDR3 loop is CASSSLAGNQETQYF. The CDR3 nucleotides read TGTGCCAGCAGTTCTCTCGCGGGGAACCAAGAGACCCAGTACTTC.

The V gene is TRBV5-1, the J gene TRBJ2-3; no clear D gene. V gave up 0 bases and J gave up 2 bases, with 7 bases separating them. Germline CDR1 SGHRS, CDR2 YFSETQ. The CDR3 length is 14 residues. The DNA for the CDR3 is TGCGCCAGCAGCTTGGGACACTCCACAGATACGCAGTATTTT. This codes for CASSLGHSTDTQYF.

The DNA for the CDR3 is TGTGCCAGCTCACTCGAATCGGGCGGGGGCTGGCATCCTTCAGATACGCAGTATTTT. Protein product: CASSLESGGGWHPSDTQYF. The chain has TRBV18 and TRBJ2-3; D is perhaps TRBD2 (7 bases). Deletions cut 4 bases from V and 4 bases from J, with 27 bases between. The CDR3 length is 19 residues. CDR1 is KGHSH and CDR2 is LQKENI in the germline V gene.